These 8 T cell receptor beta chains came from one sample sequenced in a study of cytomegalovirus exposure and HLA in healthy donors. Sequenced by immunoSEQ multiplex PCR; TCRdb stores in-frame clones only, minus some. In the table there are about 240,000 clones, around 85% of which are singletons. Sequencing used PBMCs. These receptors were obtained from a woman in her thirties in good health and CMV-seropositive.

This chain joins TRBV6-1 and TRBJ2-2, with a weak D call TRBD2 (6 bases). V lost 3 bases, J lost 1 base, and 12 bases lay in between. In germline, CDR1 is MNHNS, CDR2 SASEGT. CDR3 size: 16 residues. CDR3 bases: TGTGCCAGCAGTGATCCAGGGACTTTGAACACCGGGGAGCTGTTTTTT. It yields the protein CASSDPGTLNTGELFF.

The CDR3 here is CASSLVGGFTNTQYF. DNA of the CDR3: TGTGCCAGCAGTTTAGTGGGCGGGTTCACTAATACGCAGTATTTT. This sequence joins TRBV27 and TRBJ2-3; possible D gene TRBD2, 5 bases. Trimming removed 2 bases at V and 7 bases at J, with 16 bases between. The CDR3 totals 15 residues. CDR1 and CDR2 from the germline V gene are MNHEY and SMNVEV (reference sequence).

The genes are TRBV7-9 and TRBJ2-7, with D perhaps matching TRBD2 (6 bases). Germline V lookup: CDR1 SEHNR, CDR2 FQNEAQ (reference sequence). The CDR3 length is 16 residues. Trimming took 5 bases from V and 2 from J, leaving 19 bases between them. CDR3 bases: TGTGCCAGCAGCCACCGGAGGGACGGAGGAACCTACGAGCAGTACTTC. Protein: CASSHRRDGGTYEQYF.

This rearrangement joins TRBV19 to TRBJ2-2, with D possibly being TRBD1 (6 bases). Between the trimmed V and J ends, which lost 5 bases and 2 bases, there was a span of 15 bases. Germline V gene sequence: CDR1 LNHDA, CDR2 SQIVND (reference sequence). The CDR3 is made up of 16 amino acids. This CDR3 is CASSALTGGNTGELFF. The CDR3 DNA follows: TGTGCCAGTAGTGCCCTGACAGGAGGCAACACCGGGGAGCTGTTTTTT.

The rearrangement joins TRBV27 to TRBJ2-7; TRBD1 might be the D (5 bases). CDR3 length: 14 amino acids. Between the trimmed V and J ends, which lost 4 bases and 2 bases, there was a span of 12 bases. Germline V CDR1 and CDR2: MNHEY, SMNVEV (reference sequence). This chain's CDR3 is CASSSGMFTYEQYF. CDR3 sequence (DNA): TGTGCCAGCAGTTCAGGGATGTTCACCTACGAGCAGTACTTC.

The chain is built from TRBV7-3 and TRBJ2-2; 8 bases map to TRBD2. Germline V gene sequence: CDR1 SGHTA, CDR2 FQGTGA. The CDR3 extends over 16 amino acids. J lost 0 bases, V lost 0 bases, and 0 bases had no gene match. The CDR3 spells CASSLTSGANTGELFF. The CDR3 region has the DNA TGTGCCAGCAGCTTAACTAGCGGGGCGAACACCGGGGAGCTGTTTTTT. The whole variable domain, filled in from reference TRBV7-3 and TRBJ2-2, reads GAGVSQTPSNKVTEKGKYVELRCDPISGHTALYWYRQSLGQGPEFLIYFQGTGAADDSGLPNDRFFAVRPEGSVSTLKIQRTERGDSAVYLCASSLTSGANTGELFFGEGSRLTVL.

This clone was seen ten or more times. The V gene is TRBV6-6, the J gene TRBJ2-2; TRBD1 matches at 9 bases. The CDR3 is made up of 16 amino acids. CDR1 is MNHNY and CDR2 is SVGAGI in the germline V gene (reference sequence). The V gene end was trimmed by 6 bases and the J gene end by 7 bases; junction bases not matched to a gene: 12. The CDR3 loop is CASSQYPQGAGGELFF. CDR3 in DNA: TGTGCCAGCAGCCAATACCCACAGGGGGCGGGCGGGGAGCTGTTTTTT.

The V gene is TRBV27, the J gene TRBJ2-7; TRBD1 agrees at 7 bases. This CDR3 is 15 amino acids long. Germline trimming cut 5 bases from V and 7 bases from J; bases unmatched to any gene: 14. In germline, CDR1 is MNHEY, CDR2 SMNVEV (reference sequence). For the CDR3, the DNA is TGTGCCAGCAGTCCCCTGACAGGGTTGGCGGAAGAGCAGTACTTC. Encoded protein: CASSPLTGLAEEQYF.